One sample yielded the 9 T cell receptor beta chains listed below, sequenced in a study of blood T cell repertoires in COVID-19. Assay used: immunoSEQ multiplex PCR; TCRdb lists only in-frame clones, some missing. The sample yields about 230,000 clones, about 85% seen once. Sequencing was performed on peripheral blood. Receptors originate from a young woman who had recovered from COVID-19.

The chain carries TRBV9 and TRBJ1-1, with D perhaps TRBD1 (6 bases). V was trimmed by 3 bases and J by 4 bases, leaving 16 bases between them. The CDR3 has 15 residues. Germline-derived CDR1 and CDR2 are SGDLS and YYNGEE. This chain's CDR3 is CASSGRGGEGTEAFF. The CDR3 coding sequence is TGTGCCAGCAGCGGCCGCGGGGGCGAGGGCACTGAAGCTTTCTTT.

This rearrangement joins TRBV7-9 to TRBJ2-1, with 8 positions matching TRBD2. The V and J ends lost 2 bases and 6 bases, in that order; junction bases with no gene match: 3. The CDR3 contains 14 residues. Per germline, CDR1 SEHNR and CDR2 FQNEAQ (reference sequence). This CDR3 reads CASSLSTSGNEQFF. The CDR3 nucleotides read TGTGCCAGCAGCTTATCAACTAGCGGCAATGAGCAGTTCTTC.

This clone occurred once. The V and J genes are TRBV18 and TRBJ2-1; 7 nucleotides align to TRBD2. Trimming took 2 bases from V and 1 from J; bases not matched to a gene: 5. The CDR3 totals 16 residues. Germline loops: CDR1 KGHSH, CDR2 LQKENI. CDR3 protein: CASSPFVSGSYNEQFF. The CDR3 DNA follows: TGTGCCAGCTCACCATTCGTTAGCGGGTCCTACAATGAGCAGTTCTTC.

The chain is built from TRBV19 and TRBJ1-1; 7 bases are shared with TRBD1. After removal of 4 bases from V and 1 base from J, the junction contained 6 bases not matched to a gene. The CDR3 is 15 amino acids. Germline V gives CDR1 LNHDA, CDR2 SQIVND (reference sequence). The CDR3 DNA is TGTGCCAGTAGTACCGCGGGGACAGCGAACACTGAAGCTTTCTTT. Encoded protein: CASSTAGTANTEAFF. Complete variable domain (other parts from reference TRBV19 and TRBJ1-1): DGGITQSPKYLFRKEGQNVTLSCEQNLNHDAMYWYRQDPGQGLRLIYYSQIVNDFQKGDIAEGYSVSREKKESFPLTVTSAQKNPTAFYLCASSTAGTANTEAFFGQGTRLTVV.

The V gene is TRBV7-9, the J gene TRBJ2-7; TRBD1 matches 8 bases. CDR1 and CDR2 from the germline V gene are SEHNR and FQNEAQ (reference sequence). This CDR3 region has 15 residues. With V trimmed by 6 bases and J by 2 bases, 9 bases remained unmatched. The CDR3, as DNA: TGTGCCAGCAGACGTACAGGGGGAAAGGCCTACGAGCAGTACTTC. This sequence encodes CASRRTGGKAYEQYF.

J is TRBJ2-1 and V is TRBV6-2 or TRBV6-3, with 8 bases identical to TRBD1. Germline V gives CDR1 MNHEY, CDR2 SVGEGT. Unmatched junction bases numbered 7, after V lost 2 bases and J lost 10 bases. This CDR3 region has 14 residues. CDR3 DNA: TGTGCCAGCAGTTACACTCAGGGGGCAGGAGAGCAGTTCTTC. Protein: CASSYTQGAGEQFF.

J is TRBJ2-5 and V is TRBV30; 12 positions match TRBD2. With V trimmed by 5 bases and J by 4 bases, 2 bases remained unmatched. Germline assignment: CDR1 GTSNPN and CDR2 SVGIG (reference sequence). The CDR3 spans 13 residues. Written as DNA, the CDR3 is TGTGCCTGGGGGGGACTAGCGGGAGAGACCCAGTACTTC. This encodes CAWGGLAGETQYF.

The chain is built from TRBV7-6 and TRBJ2-1; 8 nucleotides match TRBD1. The CDR3 is 16 residues long. V lost 5 bases and J lost 5; bases outside the gene matches: 11. Germline lookup yields CDR1 SGHVS and CDR2 FNYEAQ. The chain's CDR3 is CASSHTTGVIHNEQFF. CDR3 coding DNA: TGTGCCAGCAGCCACACGACAGGGGTCATCCACAATGAGCAGTTCTTC.

The chain carries TRBV5-1 and TRBJ2-1, with D possibly being TRBD1 (5 bases). From germline, CDR1 is SGHRS and CDR2 YFSETQ. Trimming removed 0 bases from V and 5 bases from J, with 6 bases in between. The CDR3 consists of 13 residues. CDR3 in DNA: TGCGCCAGCAGCTTGGGACAGCACAATGAGCAGTTCTTC. The encoded protein is CASSLGQHNEQFF.